This passage covers 12 T cell receptor beta chains from one sample sequenced in a study of blood T cells in healthy people across ages. The authors ran a second PCR of about 6 to 11 cycles using a sample-barcoded 5' primer and a J-beta primer mix. Using its own MiXCR run on the 5' RACE reads, TCRdb lists one record per CDR3 protein. This sample yields 1.6 million or so distinct CDR3 sequences, of which around 36% are seen a single time; around 10% belongs to the top ten. Sequenced: blood. The receptors stem from a woman in her twenties or thirties in good health.

For the CDR3, the DNA is TGTGCCAGCAGACCGGGACAGGGGTCTTACTATGAGCAGTTCTTC. Protein product: CASRPGQGSYYEQFF. The V call is TRBV28, the J call TRBJ2-1; TRBD1 matches 10 bases. Per germline, CDR1 MDHEN and CDR2 SYDVKM. This CDR3 has 15 amino acids. V lost 6 bases, J lost 8 bases, and 10 bases stayed unmatched.

Points on this clonotype: At one end the junction does not follow the germline gene, possibly because of a read error. This chain links TRBV10-3 with TRBJ2-1; D is ambiguous. The CDR3 has 13 amino acids. Germline V gene lookup returns CDR1 ENHRY and CDR2 SYGVKD. CDR3 sequence reads: CAISDVNYTEQFF. In nucleotides, the CDR3 is TGTGCCATCAGTGACGTCAACTACACTGAGCAGTTCTTC.

This rearrangement joins TRBV7-2 to TRBJ2-6, with D unclear. Germline CDR1 is SGHTA and CDR2 is FQGNSA. This CDR3 has 17 residues. V lost 1 base and J lost 2, with 12 bases in between. The chain's CDR3 is CASSLGPSRAGANVLTF. The CDR3 region has the DNA TGTGCCAGCAGCTTAGGCCCCAGTCGGGCTGGGGCCAACGTCCTGACTTTC.

The chain is built from TRBV20-1 and TRBJ1-2, with a weak D call TRBD1 (5 bases). Looked up from germline, CDR1 is DFQATT and CDR2 is SNEGSKA (reference sequence). The CDR3 loop spans 12 amino acids. V shed 0 bases and J shed 8 bases, with 10 bases lying between them. CDR3 sequence reads: CSAREQGSGYTF. The CDR3 DNA reads as TGCAGTGCTAGAGAGCAGGGAAGCGGCTACACCTTC.

This rearrangement joins TRBV20-1 to TRBJ2-1, with D possibly being TRBD2 (5 bases). CDR3 length: 16 residues. CDR1 is DFQATT and CDR2 is SNEGSKA in the germline V gene (reference sequence). V lost 2 bases to trimming and J lost 4 bases, with 18 bases between them. CDR3 nucleotides: TGCAGTGCTAGATCGGGGTGGGGAGAAACTTACAATGAGCAGTTCTTC. Amino acid sequence: CSARSGWGETYNEQFF.

The J gene is TRBJ2-7, the V gene TRBV9, with D possibly being TRBD1 or TRBD2 (6 bases each). The V end was cut by 0 bases, the J end by 0 bases, with 19 bases between. There are 18 residues in the CDR3. Germline CDR1 reads SGDLS; CDR2 reads YYNGEE. CDR3 bases: TGTGCCAGCAGCGTAGGGGGGGCGGAATCCTTTCTCTCCTACGAGCAGTACTTC. Translated, it gives CASSVGGAESFLSYEQYF.

This clonotype was observed a handful of times. V is TRBV12-3 or TRBV12-4 and J is TRBJ1-2; TRBD1 agrees at 8 bases. V lost 0 bases, J lost 6 bases, and 3 bases stayed unmatched. This CDR3 is built from 14 residues. The CDR3 sequence: CASSLAGQGHGYTF. CDR3 sequence (DNA): TGTGCCAGCAGTTTAGCTGGACAGGGACATGGCTACACCTTC.

The rearrangement uses TRBV9 and TRBJ2-3, with 8 bases aligning to TRBD2. Germline CDR1 SGDLS, CDR2 YYNGEE. There are 15 residues in the CDR3. V was clipped by 6 bases and J by 3 bases; unmatched bases: 9. CDR3 region: CASTGGGTLTDTQYF. The CDR3 bases are TGTGCCAGCACCGGCGGGGGGACCCTAACAGATACGCAGTATTTT. Full variable domain (missing parts from reference TRBV9 and TRBJ2-3): DSGVTQTPKHLITATGQRVTLRCSPRSGDLSVYWYQQSLDQGLQFLIQYYNGEERAKGNILERFSAQQFPDLHSELNLSSLELGDSALYFCASTGGGTLTDTQYFGPGTRLTVL.

The rearrangement uses TRBV9 and TRBJ2-1; 12 nucleotides match TRBD2. Germline CDR1 SGDLS, CDR2 YYNGEE. The CDR3 consists of 20 residues. Trimming took 4 bases from V and 7 from J; bases not matched to a gene: 21. The CDR3 spells CASSTSGTSGLPHRGNEQFF. In nucleotides, the CDR3 is TGTGCCAGCAGCACCAGCGGGACTAGCGGGCTCCCACACCGAGGGAATGAGCAGTTCTTC.

This clonotype was picked up a small number of times. The rearrangement uses TRBV6-5 and TRBJ2-1; the match to TRBD2 covers 8 bases. The length of the CDR3 is 14 residues. Trimming took 6 bases from V and 8 from J; bases not matched to a gene: 9. CDR1 is MNHEY, CDR2 SVGAGI, per germline. The CDR3 DNA follows: TGTGCCAGCAGATCCGGGACTAGGGGCGATGAGCAGTTCTTC. Its protein product is CASRSGTRGDEQFF.

This rearrangement joins TRBV6-1 to TRBJ1-2, with a possible D match to TRBD1 (5 bases). There are 17 residues in the CDR3. Trimming removed 6 bases at V and 2 bases at J, with 22 bases between. Germline V gene sequence: CDR1 MNHNS, CDR2 SASEGT. CDR3 DNA: TGTGCCAGCAGGGAGAGACACGCTCGGGGCGAGAACTATGGCTACACCTTC. It specifies CASRERHARGENYGYTF.

The chain couples TRBV20-1 to TRBJ1-4; no firm D call. Germline CDR1 and CDR2: DFQATT and SNEGSKA (reference sequence). With 4 bases removed from V and 10 bases from J, the gap between germline ends came to 19 bases. The CDR3 spans 14 residues. The CDR3 is CSATNRARHRKLFF. The CDR3 coding sequence is TGCAGTGCTACTAACCGGGCCCGCCACCGAAAACTGTTTTTT.